Listed here are 3 T cell receptor beta chains from one sample, sequenced in a study of blood T cell repertoires in COVID-19. Produced via immunoSEQ multiplex PCR; TCRdb's table is partial and in-frame only. The sample consists of fewer than 500,000 clones, 87% of them appearing once. Sequencing input: PBMCs or T cells enriched from blood (not recorded which). Source of these receptors: a woman younger than 30 who had recovered from COVID-19.

The chain recombines TRBV5-4 with TRBJ1-2, with 10 bases lining up with TRBD1. Germline V gene lookup returns CDR1 SGHNT and CDR2 YYREEE (reference sequence). The CDR3 length is 16 residues. With V trimmed by 2 bases and J by 0 bases, 4 bases remained unmatched. The CDR3 DNA follows: TGTGCCAGCAGCTTTAGGGACAGGGGTACTAACTATGGCTACACCTTC. This encodes CASSFRDRGTNYGYTF.

The chain uses TRBV4-1 and TRBJ2-2; 7 bases are a match to TRBD2. Germline CDR1 reads MGHRA; CDR2 reads YSYEKL. With V trimmed by 3 bases and J by 5 bases, 3 bases remained unmatched. The CDR3 is 14 residues long. In DNA form, the CDR3 reads TGCGCCAGCAGCCAGGGAGGGGTGACCGGGGAGCTGTTTTTT. Amino acids: CASSQGGVTGELFF.

The rearrangement uses TRBV30 and TRBJ1-2; weak D call: TRBD1 (5 bases). Germline V gene lookup returns CDR1 GTSNPN and CDR2 SVGIG (reference sequence). Trimming took off 0 bases at V and 7 bases at J, with 12 bases between the two ends. There are 13 residues in the CDR3. The CDR3: CAWSVGGDGGYTF. The CDR3 DNA is TGTGCCTGGAGTGTAGGAGGGGACGGTGGCTACACCTTC.